The 25 T cell receptor beta chains reported below all come from one sample, sequenced in a study of long-term antiretroviral therapy in people with HIV. Survey-level immunoSEQ v3.0 assays were run. The method was immunoSEQ multiplex PCR; TCRdb's version includes in-frame clones alone and lacks a portion of them. The sample includes around 23,000 clones, 80% to 85% of them seen just once. The sample here was unsorted PBMCs, taken at the start of antiretroviral therapy, before treatment. The source is a woman aged 18-30 years with HIV.

V gene TRBV4-2 combines with J gene TRBJ2-1; 8 positions agree with TRBD2. V trimming: 2 bases; J trimming: 2 bases; junction bases outside the gene matches: 8. Germline V gene data show CDR1 as LGHNA and CDR2 as YNFKEQ. The CDR3 consists of 17 residues. CDR3 in DNA: TGTGCCAGCAGCCAACAAACGGGACTAGGGGCCTACAATGAGCAGTTCTTC. It encodes CASSQQTGLGAYNEQFF.

This chain joins TRBV5-1 and TRBJ1-2; 8 positions match TRBD1. Germline CDR1 reads SGHRS; CDR2 reads YFSETQ. V was clipped by 2 bases and J by 7 bases; unmatched bases: 10. The CDR3 has 15 amino acids. The CDR3 protein is CASSFGQGGLGGYTF. In DNA, the CDR3 is TGCGCCAGCAGCTTCGGACAGGGTGGGCTTGGTGGCTACACCTTC.

The chain employs TRBV6-1 and TRBJ1-1; perhaps TRBD1 as D (6 bases). Germline V gene lookup returns CDR1 MNHNS and CDR2 SASEGT. The CDR3 sequence is 15 residues long. With 6 bases removed from V and 6 bases from J, the gap between germline ends came to 20 bases. The CDR3 DNA sequence: TGTGCCAGCAGACTCCTAGGGGGGGGGACCGCTGAAGCTTTCTTT. It is translated as CASRLLGGGTAEAFF.

J is TRBJ1-2 and V is TRBV7-9; D not certain. Germline V gives CDR1 SEHNR, CDR2 FQNEAQ (reference sequence). V lost 3 bases and J lost 4, with 24 bases in between. This CDR3 has 18 amino acids. The CDR3 sequence is CASSFRPVVVNTTYGYTF. CDR3 bases: TGTGCCAGCAGCTTTCGACCAGTGGTGGTTAACACGACCTATGGCTACACCTTC.

The chain is built from TRBV15 and TRBJ2-1; tentative D call: TRBD2 (6 bases). V lost 0 bases and J 4 bases, leaving 10 bases between the germline ends. CDR3 length equals 15 residues. The germline V gene encodes CDR1 LNHNV and CDR2 YYDKDF (reference sequence). The chain's CDR3 is CATSREGLPYNEQFF. CDR3 DNA sequence: TGTGCCACCAGCAGAGAAGGACTACCTTACAATGAGCAGTTCTTC.

The rearrangement joins TRBV6-1 to TRBJ1-4; a possible D gene is TRBD1 (5 bases). The V end was cut by 6 bases, the J end by 3 bases, with 14 bases between. This CDR3 comprises 15 residues. Germline lookup yields CDR1 MNHNS and CDR2 SASEGT. The CDR3 region has the DNA TGTGCCAGCAGCCCCCCTACAGGCTCTAATGAAAAACTGTTTTTT. Translating it yields CASSPPTGSNEKLFF.

The chain carries TRBV4-2 and TRBJ2-5; TRBD2 agrees at 8 bases. The CDR3 is made up of 16 amino acids. V trimming: 3 bases; J trimming: 1 base; junction bases outside the gene matches: 7. Germline CDR1 and CDR2: LGHNA and YNFKEQ. The CDR3 loop reads CASSQGSGVFQETQYF. CDR3 nucleotides: TGTGCCAGCAGCCAGGGTAGCGGGGTATTCCAAGAGACCCAGTACTTC.

This sequence joins TRBV7-9 and TRBJ2-7; D might be TRBD1 or TRBD2, each matching 5 bases. The CDR3 contains 13 residues. Deletions cut 1 base from V and 6 bases from J, with 10 bases between. Germline V gives CDR1 SEHNR, CDR2 FQNEAQ (reference sequence). DNA for the CDR3: TGTGCCAGCAGCTTAGGGGGGACGGGCGAGCAGTACTTC. It translates to CASSLGGTGEQYF.

The chain combines TRBV6-1 with TRBJ1-2, with TRBD1 matching over 7 bases. Germline V gene lookup returns CDR1 MNHNS and CDR2 SASEGT. CDR3 length: 16 residues. V shed 1 base, J shed 7 bases, and the junction held 12 bases outside the gene matches. The CDR3 spells CASSEVNRGGIGGYTF. The CDR3 nucleotides read TGTGCCAGCAGTGAAGTCAACAGGGGTGGGATTGGTGGCTACACCTTC.

In its sample, this clone was seen once. The V gene is TRBV25-1, the J gene TRBJ2-7, with D possibly matching TRBD1 (6 bases). This CDR3 spans 14 amino acids. Germline V gene data show CDR1 as MGHDK and CDR2 as SYGVNS. The V and J ends lost 5 bases and 2 bases respectively, with 13 bases between them. CDR3: CASSRAGATYEQYF. DNA for the CDR3: TGTGCCAGCAGTAGGGCAGGGGCAACCTACGAGCAGTACTTC.

In regard to this clone: The junction departs from germline at one end; a sequencing error may be responsible. The gene calls are TRBV6-5 and TRBJ1-1; D might be TRBD1 (6 bases). Germline CDR1 reads MNHEY; CDR2 reads SVGAGI. The CDR3 length is 11 residues. In nucleotides, the CDR3 is TGTGCCAGCACCCAGGGGAGGGTCGAGAAGTTT. The encoded protein is CASTQGRVEKF.

This clone was detected only once. The chain joins TRBV4-3 to TRBJ1-2; D might be TRBD1 (5 bases). Germline-derived CDR1 and CDR2 are LGHNA and YSLEER. Trimming stripped 0 bases from V and 4 bases from J, with 12 bases between. The CDR3 runs 15 residues. The CDR3 coding sequence is TGCGCCAGCAGCCAAGAGCGAGCGGGGACCTATGGCTACACCTTC. Amino acids: CASSQERAGTYGYTF.

This sequence joins TRBV28 and TRBJ1-5, with D unresolved. The CDR3 sequence is 17 residues long. V lost 2 bases to trimming and J lost 0 bases, with 14 bases between them. The germline gives CDR1 MDHEN, CDR2 SYDVKM. The CDR3 bases are TGTGCCAGCAGTTTACCCCACTCCGGGTTTAGCAATCAGCCCCAGCATTTT. The encoded protein is CASSLPHSGFSNQPQHF. Drawing the rest from reference TRBV28 and TRBJ1-5, the complete variable domain is DVKVTQSSRYLVKRTGEKVFLECVQDMDHENMFWYRQDPGLGLRLIYFSYDVKMKEKGDIPEGYSVSREKKERFSLILESASTNQTSMYLCASSLPHSGFSNQPQHFGDGTRLSIL.

The genes are TRBV6-1 and TRBJ2-7; no definite D call. The CDR3 runs to 12 residues. Looked up from germline, CDR1 is MNHNS and CDR2 is SASEGT. With 2 bases removed from V and 4 bases from J, the gap between germline ends came to 6 bases. The CDR3 loop reads CASSEQDYEQYF. The CDR3 nucleotides are TGTGCCAGCAGTGAACAGGATTACGAGCAGTACTTC.

This chain connects TRBV27 to TRBJ2-7; the D gene is possibly TRBD1 (5 bases). The CDR3 sequence is 13 residues long. CDR1 and CDR2 (germline): MNHEY, SMNVEV (reference sequence). V was trimmed by 3 bases and J by 2 bases, leaving 8 bases between them. CDR3 loop: CASSFKGTYEQYF. CDR3 DNA sequence: TGTGCCAGCAGTTTTAAGGGGACCTACGAGCAGTACTTC.

This chain links TRBV2 with TRBJ1-1; tentative D call: TRBD1 (6 bases). The CDR3 runs 14 residues. The germline V and J ends were trimmed by 3 bases and 3 bases, with 11 bases remaining between them. Germline CDR1 and CDR2: SNHLY and FYNNEI. The CDR3 region has the DNA TGTGCCAGCAGTGAGTCGGGGGGCCACACTGAAGCTTTCTTT. Translation: CASSESGGHTEAFF.

This clone was detected only once. The chain employs TRBV4-2 and TRBJ2-7; 8 bases match TRBD2. Looked up from germline, CDR1 is LGHNA and CDR2 is YNFKEQ. The CDR3 spans 16 residues. V dropped 0 bases and J dropped 2; count of bases not matched to a gene: 6. As DNA, the CDR3 is TGTGCCAGCAGCCAAGAGCATCTAGCGGGCCCCTACGAGCAGTACTTC. Protein: CASSQEHLAGPYEQYF.

The rearrangement uses TRBV5-1 and TRBJ2-5; 11 bases map to TRBD1. CDR1 is SGHRS and CDR2 is YFSETQ in the germline V gene. There are 15 residues in the CDR3. Losses at the gene ends were 2 bases for V and 4 bases for J; bases not matched to a gene: 4. CDR3 protein: CASSFRTGGLETQYF. The DNA for the CDR3 is TGCGCCAGCAGCTTCAGGACAGGGGGCTTAGAGACCCAGTACTTC. Together with reference TRBV5-1 and TRBJ2-5, the CDR3 gives the full variable domain: KAGVTQTPRYLIKTRGQQVTLSCSPISGHRSVSWYQQTPGQGLQFLFEYFSETQRNKGNFPGRFSGRQFSNSRSEMNVSTLELGDSALYLCASSFRTGGLETQYFGPGTRLLVL.

The rearrangement links TRBV2 to TRBJ1-5; possible D gene TRBD1, 5 bases. CDR1 and CDR2 from the germline V gene are SNHLY and FYNNEI. Trimming left V 0 bases short and J 0 bases short, with 12 bases between. This CDR3 has 17 residues. CDR3 sequence: CASSEAWTTYSNQPQHF. The CDR3 region has the DNA TGTGCCAGCAGTGAAGCCTGGACAACTTATAGCAATCAGCCCCAGCATTTT.

The rearrangement joins TRBV7-3 to TRBJ2-3; perhaps D is TRBD1 or TRBD2 (5 bases each). The CDR3 runs to 13 residues. CDR1 is SGHTA and CDR2 is FQGTGA in the germline V gene. Deletions cut 0 bases from V and 10 bases from J, with 11 bases between. The CDR3 loop reads CASSLTEGNSQYF. The CDR3 bases are TGTGCCAGCAGCTTAACCGAGGGGAATTCGCAGTATTTT. The complete variable domain, with remaining parts taken from reference TRBV7-3 and TRBJ2-3, reads GAGVSQTPSNKVTEKGKYVELRCDPISGHTALYWYRQSLGQGPEFLIYFQGTGAADDSGLPNDRFFAVRPEGSVSTLKIQRTERGDSAVYLCASSLTEGNSQYFGPGTRLTVL.

The chain carries TRBV5-6 and TRBJ1-3; 7 bases are shared with TRBD1. There are 18 residues in the CDR3. Germline V gene data show CDR1 as SGHDT and CDR2 as YYEEEE. J lost 0 bases, V lost 0 bases, and 9 bases had no gene match. The CDR3 loop is CASSLGQGWDSSGNTIYF. The CDR3 nucleotides are TGTGCCAGCAGCTTGGGCCAAGGATGGGACAGCTCTGGAAACACCATATATTTT.

This sequence joins TRBV28 and TRBJ2-7, with D unresolved. V dropped 5 bases and J dropped 7 bases, with 18 bases sitting between them. The CDR3 has 14 amino acids. Germline loops: CDR1 MDHEN, CDR2 SYDVKM. The DNA for the CDR3 is TGTGCCAGCAGTCCCTGGGTGCAGTCGAGGGAGCAGTACTTC. Translating it yields CASSPWVQSREQYF. The full variable domain, rest sourced from reference TRBV28 and TRBJ2-7, is DVKVTQSSRYLVKRTGEKVFLECVQDMDHENMFWYRQDPGLGLRLIYFSYDVKMKEKGDIPEGYSVSREKKERFSLILESASTNQTSMYLCASSPWVQSREQYFGPGTRLTVT.

In its sample, this clone was seen a few times. This chain links TRBV5-6 with TRBJ2-7, with 7 nucleotides matching TRBD1. This CDR3 contains 14 residues. CDR1 is SGHDT, CDR2 YYEEEE, per germline. Trimming at V came to 4 bases and at J to 2 bases, leaving 6 bases not matched to a gene. CDR3: CASSQEQGPYEQYF. As DNA, the CDR3 is TGTGCCAGCAGCCAGGAACAGGGGCCCTACGAGCAGTACTTC.

V usage is TRBV6-1 and J usage is TRBJ2-7, with 7 bases identical to TRBD2. CDR1 is MNHNS and CDR2 is SASEGT in the germline V gene. V shed 7 bases, J shed 5 bases, and the junction held 8 bases outside the gene matches. The CDR3 runs to 13 residues. The CDR3 loop reads CASTVAGEHEQYF. The CDR3, as DNA: TGTGCCAGCACTGTCGCGGGGGAGCACGAGCAGTACTTC.

This chain links TRBV6-5 with TRBJ1-1, with D uncertain. CDR1 and CDR2 (germline): MNHEY, SVGAGI. This CDR3 region has 14 residues. Trimming pared 5 bases from V and 3 bases from J, leaving 13 bases between. The CDR3 loop is CASSGGRTDTEAFF. CDR3 DNA: TGTGCCAGCAGTGGCGGACGGACCGACACTGAAGCTTTCTTT.